Presented here are 9 T cell receptor beta chains from one specimen sequenced in a study of blood T cells in healthy people across ages. A sample-barcoded 5' primer and a J-beta primer mix were used in a second PCR of roughly 6 to 12 cycles. TCRdb ran MiXCR on the 5' RACE reads and lists one entry per CDR3 protein. Of about 650,000 distinct CDR3 sequences listed, approximately 31% are singletons. Specimen: blood. The receptors here all came from a woman older than 75 in good health.

The rearrangement uses TRBV12-3 or TRBV12-4 and TRBJ2-7; 11 bases align to TRBD1. V lost 6 bases to trimming and J lost 6 bases; unmatched junction nucleotides: 7. The length of the CDR3 is 14 residues. The CDR3 DNA reads as TGTGCCAGCAGCCGAAAAGGGACAGGGGGCGAGCAGTACTTC. Protein sequence: CASSRKGTGGEQYF.

This clonotype has at least ten counts. This chain links TRBV18 with TRBJ2-7, with D possibly being TRBD2 (6 bases). V shed 6 bases and J shed 0 bases, with 15 bases lying between them. CDR1 and CDR2 from the germline V gene are KGHSH and LQKENI. The CDR3 is 15 amino acids. This chain's CDR3 is CASSQPSGGSYEQYF. CDR3 DNA: TGTGCCAGCTCCCAGCCTTCCGGGGGCTCCTACGAGCAGTACTTC.

This clonotype was counted many times. The V gene is TRBV20-1, the J gene TRBJ1-2; no reliable D call. CDR3 size: 15 residues. V shed 3 bases and J shed 4 bases, with 18 bases lying between them. Germline CDR1 is DFQATT and CDR2 is SNEGSKA (reference sequence). Here the CDR3 DNA reads TGCAGTGCTAGGCCTTACACGGCGGTAGTCTATGGCTACACCTTC. It codes for CSARPYTAVVYGYTF.

This clonotype has ten or more counts. V is TRBV29-1 and J is TRBJ2-5, with a tentative D call TRBD2 (5 bases). Per germline, CDR1 SQVTM and CDR2 ANQGSEA. The CDR3 has 12 residues. V lost 0 bases to trimming and J lost 5 bases, with 7 bases between them. CDR3 in DNA: TGCAGCGTTGAAGATCCGGGGGAGACCCAGTACTTC. This encodes CSVEDPGETQYF.

This clonotype has at least ten counts. The CDR3 here is CASSLGDGIYEQYF. CDR3 nucleotides: TGCGCCAGCAGCTTGGGGGACGGAATCTACGAGCAGTACTTC. This rearrangement joins TRBV5-1 to TRBJ2-7, with D perhaps given as TRBD1 or TRBD2 (5 bases each). The CDR3 is made up of 14 amino acids. Trimming pared 0 bases from V and 3 bases from J, leaving 10 bases between. Germline CDR1 SGHRS, CDR2 YFSETQ.

In this sample, this clonotype turned up many times. The chain couples TRBV6-2 or TRBV6-3 to TRBJ2-3, with 11 positions matching TRBD2. The CDR3 spans 18 residues. Germline assignment: CDR1 MNHEY and CDR2 SVGEGT. Trimming at V came to 6 bases and at J to 0 bases, leaving 11 bases not matched to a gene. In DNA, the CDR3 is TGTGCCAGCAGGGGGCTCCGGCTAGCGGGGGGTAGCACAGATACGCAGTATTTT. It yields the protein CASRGLRLAGGSTDTQYF.

This clonotype appeared many times. The V and J genes are TRBV20-1 and TRBJ2-3; no clear D gene. With 0 bases removed from V and 0 bases from J, the gap between germline ends came to 10 bases. Germline CDR1 is DFQATT and CDR2 is SNEGSKA (reference sequence). The CDR3 runs 15 residues. CDR3 bases: TGCAGTGCTAGAGAGAGTAGTGCTAGCACAGATACGCAGTATTTT. This sequence encodes CSARESSASTDTQYF.

This clonotype was observed a handful of times. The rearrangement joins TRBV7-9 to TRBJ1-1; the match to TRBD1 covers 7 bases. Germline trimming cut 5 bases from V and 3 bases from J; bases unmatched to any gene: 6. The CDR3 length is 14 residues. Germline assignment: CDR1 SEHNR and CDR2 FQNEAQ (reference sequence). The CDR3 DNA is TGTGCCAGCAGCCCCGACAGGGCGGACACTGAAGCTTTCTTT. It specifies CASSPDRADTEAFF.

To note about this clonotype: One base away lies a much larger clone, so this may be a sequencing read error. The chain combines TRBV20-1 with TRBJ2-5; D might be TRBD2 (7 bases). Matching the DNA end better, TRBJ2-1 makes the J call doubtful. Germline-derived CDR1 and CDR2 are DFQATT and SNEGSKA (reference sequence). This CDR3 is built from 17 residues. The CDR3 is CSARDQNREGIQETQFF. Written as DNA, the CDR3 is TGCAGTGCTAGAGATCAAAACAGGGAGGGCATCCAAGAGACCCAGTTCTTC.